This TCR beta chain was recorded in a study of T-cell memory formation after mild COVID-19. The CDR3 loop spans 11 amino acids. CDR1 and CDR2 (germline): SEHNR, FQNEAQ (reference sequence). The V gene lost 11 bases and the J gene lost 10 bases, with 15 bases spanning the gap. This clonotype was found a few times. TCR alpha and TCR beta cDNA libraries with sample barcodes and UMIs came from 5'RACE using constant-segment primers. TCRdb redid the calling of the 5' RACE reads with MiXCR, one entry per CDR3 protein. The top ten clones hold 3% to 4% of a sample with 150,000 to 200,000 distinct CDR3 sequences, more than 9% of them seen once.

Sequenced material: PBMCs or a T cell subset sorted from them (not recorded which). The rearrangement joins TRBV7-9 to TRBJ2-1, with TRBD2 as a possible D gene (7 bases). This receptor was identified in a man aged 18-30 years who had mild COVID-19 (a few samples of this study predate the infection). Cell type and time point are not known. The CDR3: CASGGRAEQFF. The CDR3 nucleotides are TGTGCCTCCGGGGGGCGGGCAGAGCAGTTCTTC.